This T cell receptor beta chain originates from a study of control samples from healthy donors and cancer patients. CDR1 and CDR2 from the germline V gene are SGHRS and YFSETQ. Trimming pared 1 base from V and 0 bases from J, leaving 14 bases between. The CDR3 spans 17 residues. The method was immunoSEQ multiplex PCR; TCRdb's version includes in-frame clones alone and lacks a portion of them. The sample holds 130,000 or so clones; over 90% are singletons and the top ten take 14%. This chain links TRBV5-1 with TRBJ2-1, with unresolved D. The source material was PBMCs. This sequence originates from a man aged 55 to 70 with colorectal cancer. As DNA, the CDR3 is TGCGCCAGCAGCTTGTCCCCAGGAATGATCTCCTACAATGAGCAGTTCTTC. Its translation is CASSLSPGMISYNEQFF.